Described below is a single TCR beta chain sequence and its context. No antigen is known for it. Treatment meaning: about 20 received Ad26.COV2.S at low or high dose, single or two shots; 5 received placebo; per-sample allocation not given. Material that was analyzed had been drawn on day 63 after the first vaccine or placebo injection. Vaccination used an Ad26 vector expressing Wuhan-strain SARS-CoV-2 spike. The record originates from a study of Ad26.COV2.S vaccination and SARS-CoV-2 variants. For the study at large: Intramuscular Ad26.COV2.S doses were given once or twice, 56 days apart.

Losses at the gene ends were 4 bases for V and 3 bases for J; bases not matched to a gene: 17. Looked up from germline, CDR1 is SEHNR and CDR2 is FQNEAQ (reference sequence). The CDR3 runs 18 residues. Study findings and constraints: Greater spike-specific TCR breadth was seen in vaccine recipients than in placebo recipients. Researchers reported similar non-spike TCR breadth in vaccine and placebo recipients.

The protocol was immunoSEQ multiplex PCR, while the TCRdb copy is restricted to in-frame clones and leaves out a portion. The repertoire holds around 320,000 clones, with roughly 86% as singletons. The sample consisted of peripheral blood, taken in a trial of Ad26.COV2.S vaccine versus placebo. This receptor was taken from a person aged 18-60 years who received the Ad26.COV2.S COVID-19 vaccine or a placebo. The chain combines TRBV7-9 with TRBJ1-1, with TRBD1 matching 7 bases. The CDR3 region is CASSSDSIKDRVDTEAFF. In DNA, the CDR3 is TGTGCCAGCAGCTCCGACTCAATCAAAGACAGGGTAGACACTGAAGCTTTCTTT.